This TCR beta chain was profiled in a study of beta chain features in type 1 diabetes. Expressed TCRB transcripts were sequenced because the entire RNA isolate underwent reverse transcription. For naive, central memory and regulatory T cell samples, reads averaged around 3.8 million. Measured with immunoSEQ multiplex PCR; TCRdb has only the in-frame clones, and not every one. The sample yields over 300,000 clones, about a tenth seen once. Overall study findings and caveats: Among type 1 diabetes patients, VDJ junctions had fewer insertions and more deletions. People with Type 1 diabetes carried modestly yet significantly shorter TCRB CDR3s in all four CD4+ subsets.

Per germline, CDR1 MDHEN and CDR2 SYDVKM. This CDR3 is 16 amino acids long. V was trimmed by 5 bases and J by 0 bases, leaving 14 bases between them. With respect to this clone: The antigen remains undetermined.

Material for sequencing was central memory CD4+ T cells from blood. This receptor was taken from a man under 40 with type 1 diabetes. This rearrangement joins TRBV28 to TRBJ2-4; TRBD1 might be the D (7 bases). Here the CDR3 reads CASSGAGGLAKNIQYF. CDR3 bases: TGTGCCAGCAGTGGCGCAGGGGGACTAGCCAAAAACATTCAGTACTTC.